These 6 T cell receptor beta chains were sequenced from one sample in a study of cytomegalovirus exposure and HLA in healthy donors. Amplification used 60 Vbeta primers and 13 Jbeta primers. Data came from immunoSEQ multiplex PCR; TCRdb stores just in-frame clones and leaves some out. The sample records a few hundred thousand clones, 65% to 90% being singletons. Sequencing was carried out using PBMCs. Source of these receptors: a girl aged 5-17 years in good health and CMV-seronegative.

V gene TRBV25-1 combines with J gene TRBJ2-5, with D possibly matching TRBD1 (6 bases). The J call may be wrong; the DNA end is better matched by TRBJ2-7. CDR3 length equals 16 residues. Germline lookup yields CDR1 MGHDK and CDR2 SYGVNS. CDR3 sequence (DNA): TGTGCCAGCAGTCCTAGAGGCAGGGGACCCTCCTACGAGCAGTACTTC. Protein product: CASSPRGRGPSYEQYF.

The chain recombines TRBV2 with TRBJ2-2, with D perhaps matching TRBD2 (5 bases). Trimming cost V 8 bases and J 4 bases, with 14 bases left between them. This CDR3 is 14 amino acids long. Germline V lookup: CDR1 SNHLY, CDR2 FYNNEI. The CDR3 sequence: CASVGFSGTGELFF. The DNA for the CDR3 is TGTGCCAGCGTAGGGTTCAGCGGCACCGGGGAGCTGTTTTTT.

This sequence joins TRBV28 and TRBJ1-2; 9 bases are a match to TRBD1. This CDR3 contains 14 residues. From germline, CDR1 is MDHEN and CDR2 SYDVKM. J was trimmed by 6 bases and V by 6 bases; bases with no gene match: 8. The CDR3 loop reads CASRQGASWDGYTF. The CDR3 DNA follows: TGTGCCAGCAGACAGGGGGCGAGCTGGGATGGCTACACCTTC.

This clone was observed a few times. The rearrangement uses TRBV15 and TRBJ2-7; a possible D gene is TRBD1 (5 bases). CDR3 length equals 15 residues. Per germline, CDR1 LNHNV and CDR2 YYDKDF (reference sequence). V lost 4 bases, J lost 2 bases, and 15 bases lay in between. The CDR3, as DNA: TGTGCCACCAGCAAGGACAAACTACAAACCTACGAGCAGTACTTC. Protein product: CATSKDKLQTYEQYF.

CDR3 nucleotides: TGTGCCAGCAACCACAGGGTTAATGAGCAGTTCTTC. Its translation: CASNHRVNEQFF. The chain links TRBV28 to TRBJ2-1; D perhaps matches TRBD1 (6 bases). The germline CDR1 and CDR2 sequences are MDHEN and SYDVKM. Trimming removed 7 bases at V and 7 bases at J, with 11 bases between. The CDR3 contains 12 residues.

V gene TRBV6-5 combines with J gene TRBJ2-3; D remains unclear. There are 12 residues in the CDR3. Germline CDR1 reads MNHEY; CDR2 reads SVGAGI. Trimming removed 2 bases at V and 9 bases at J, with 9 bases between. The DNA of the CDR3 is TGTGCCAGCAGTTACGGCGACACAACGCAGTATTTT. Translated: CASSYGDTTQYF.